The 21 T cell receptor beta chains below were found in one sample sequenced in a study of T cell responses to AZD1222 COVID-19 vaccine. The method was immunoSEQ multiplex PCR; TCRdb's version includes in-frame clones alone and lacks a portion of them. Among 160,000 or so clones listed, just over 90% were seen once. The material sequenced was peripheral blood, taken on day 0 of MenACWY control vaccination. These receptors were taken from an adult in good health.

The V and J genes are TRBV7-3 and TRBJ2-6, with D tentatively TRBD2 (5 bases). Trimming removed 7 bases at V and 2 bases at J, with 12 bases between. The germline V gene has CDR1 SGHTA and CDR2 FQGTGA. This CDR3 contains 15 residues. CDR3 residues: CASTPTGTGANVLTF. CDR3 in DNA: TGTGCCAGCACCCCTACGGGGACTGGGGCCAACGTCCTGACTTTC.

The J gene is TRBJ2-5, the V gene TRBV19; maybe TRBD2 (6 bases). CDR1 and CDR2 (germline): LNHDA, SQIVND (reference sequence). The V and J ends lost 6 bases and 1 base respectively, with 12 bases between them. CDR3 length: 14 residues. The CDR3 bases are TGTGCCAGTAGGGGGACTGGCTTCCAAGAGACCCAGTACTTC. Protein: CASRGTGFQETQYF.

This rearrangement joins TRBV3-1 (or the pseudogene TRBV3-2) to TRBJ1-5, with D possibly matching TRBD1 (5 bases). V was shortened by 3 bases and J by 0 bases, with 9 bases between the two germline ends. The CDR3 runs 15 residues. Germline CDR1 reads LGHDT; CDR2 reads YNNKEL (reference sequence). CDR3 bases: TGTGCCAGCAGCCACGACAGTAATAGCAATCAGCCCCAGCATTTT. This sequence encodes CASSHDSNSNQPQHF.

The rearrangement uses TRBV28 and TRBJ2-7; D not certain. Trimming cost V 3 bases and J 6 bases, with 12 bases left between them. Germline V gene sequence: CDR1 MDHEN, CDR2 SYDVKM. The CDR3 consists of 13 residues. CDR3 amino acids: CASSFLRLGEQYF. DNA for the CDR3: TGTGCCAGCAGTTTCCTTAGGCTGGGCGAGCAGTACTTC.

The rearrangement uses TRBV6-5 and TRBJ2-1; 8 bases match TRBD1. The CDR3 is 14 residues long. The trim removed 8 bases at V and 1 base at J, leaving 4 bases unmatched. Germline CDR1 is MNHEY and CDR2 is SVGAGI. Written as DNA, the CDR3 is TGTGCCAGCCGCAACAGGGGGTCCTACAATGAGCAGTTCTTC. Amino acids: CASRNRGSYNEQFF.

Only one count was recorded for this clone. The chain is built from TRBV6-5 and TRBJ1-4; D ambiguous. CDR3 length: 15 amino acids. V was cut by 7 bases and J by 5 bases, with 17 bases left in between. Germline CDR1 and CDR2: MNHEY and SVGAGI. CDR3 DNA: TGTGCCAGCACGCTGACCGGGAGCCACAATGAAAAACTGTTTTTT. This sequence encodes CASTLTGSHNEKLFF.

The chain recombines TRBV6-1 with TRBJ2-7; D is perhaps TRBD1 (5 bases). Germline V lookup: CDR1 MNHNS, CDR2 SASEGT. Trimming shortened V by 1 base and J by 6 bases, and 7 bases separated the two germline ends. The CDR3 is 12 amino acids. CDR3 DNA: TGTGCCAGCAGTGAAGGGCAGGGCGAGCAGTACTTC. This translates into CASSEGQGEQYF.

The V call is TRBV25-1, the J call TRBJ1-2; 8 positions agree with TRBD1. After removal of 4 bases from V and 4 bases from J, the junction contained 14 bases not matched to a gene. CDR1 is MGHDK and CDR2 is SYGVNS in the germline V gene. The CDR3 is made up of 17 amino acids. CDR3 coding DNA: TGTGCCAGCAGTGCCCCGGGACAGGAGTCCACGATCTATGGCTACACCTTC. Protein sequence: CASSAPGQESTIYGYTF.

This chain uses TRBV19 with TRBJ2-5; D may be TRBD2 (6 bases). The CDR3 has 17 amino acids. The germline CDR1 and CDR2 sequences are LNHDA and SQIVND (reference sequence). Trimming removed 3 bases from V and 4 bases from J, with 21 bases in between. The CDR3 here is CASSMGTGGPGVETQYF. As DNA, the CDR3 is TGTGCCAGTAGTATGGGGACGGGCGGCCCGGGGGTAGAGACCCAGTACTTC.

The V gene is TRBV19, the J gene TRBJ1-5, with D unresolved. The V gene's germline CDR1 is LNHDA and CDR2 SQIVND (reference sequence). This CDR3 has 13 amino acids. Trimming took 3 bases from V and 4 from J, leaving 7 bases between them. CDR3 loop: CASSIRTNQPQHF. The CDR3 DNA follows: TGTGCCAGTAGTATCCGGACTAATCAGCCCCAGCATTTT.

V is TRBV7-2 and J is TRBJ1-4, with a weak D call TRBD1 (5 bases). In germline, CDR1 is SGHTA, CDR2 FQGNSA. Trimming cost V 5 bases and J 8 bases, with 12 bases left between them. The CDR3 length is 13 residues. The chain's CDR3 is CASSSRVGEKLFF. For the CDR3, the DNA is TGTGCCAGCAGCAGCAGGGTTGGCGAAAAACTGTTTTTT.

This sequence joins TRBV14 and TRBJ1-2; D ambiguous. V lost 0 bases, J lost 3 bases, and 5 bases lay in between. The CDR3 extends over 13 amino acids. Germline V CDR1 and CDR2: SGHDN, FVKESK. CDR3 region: CASSQELYYGYTF. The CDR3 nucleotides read TGTGCCAGCAGCCAAGAGTTATACTATGGCTACACCTTC.

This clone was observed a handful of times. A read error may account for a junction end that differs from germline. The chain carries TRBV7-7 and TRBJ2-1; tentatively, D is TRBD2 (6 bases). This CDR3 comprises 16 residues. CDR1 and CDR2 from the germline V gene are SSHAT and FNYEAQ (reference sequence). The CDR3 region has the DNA TGTGCTAGCAGCTCCCAGCGGGTCGGCTCCTACAATGAGCAGTTCTTC. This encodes CASSSQRVGSYNEQFF. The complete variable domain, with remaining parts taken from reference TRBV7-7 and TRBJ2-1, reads GAGVSQSPRYKVTKRGQDVTLRCDPISSHATLYWYQQALGQGPEFLTYFNYEAQPDKSGLPSDRFSAERPEGSISTLTIQRTEQRDSAMYRCASSSQRVGSYNEQFFGPGTRLTVL.

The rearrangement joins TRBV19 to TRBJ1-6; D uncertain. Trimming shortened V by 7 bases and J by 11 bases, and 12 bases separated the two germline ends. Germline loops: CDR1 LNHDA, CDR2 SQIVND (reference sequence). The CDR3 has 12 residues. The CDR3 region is CASTPAGPPLHF. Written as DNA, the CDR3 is TGTGCCAGTACCCCGGCCGGACCACCCCTCCACTTT.

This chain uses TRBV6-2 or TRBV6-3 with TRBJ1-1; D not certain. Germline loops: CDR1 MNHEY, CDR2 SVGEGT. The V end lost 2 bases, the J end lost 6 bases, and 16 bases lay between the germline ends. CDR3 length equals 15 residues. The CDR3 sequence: CASSYRTDGKSEAFF. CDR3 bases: TGTGCCAGCAGTTACCGAACCGACGGAAAATCTGAAGCTTTCTTT.

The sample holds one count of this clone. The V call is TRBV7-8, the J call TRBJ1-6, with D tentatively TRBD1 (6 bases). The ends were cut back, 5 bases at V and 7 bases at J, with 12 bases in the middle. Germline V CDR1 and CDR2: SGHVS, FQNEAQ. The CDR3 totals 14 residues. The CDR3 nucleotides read TGTGCCAGCAGCCCAATCAGGGGAAATTCACCCCTCCACTTT. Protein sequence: CASSPIRGNSPLHF.

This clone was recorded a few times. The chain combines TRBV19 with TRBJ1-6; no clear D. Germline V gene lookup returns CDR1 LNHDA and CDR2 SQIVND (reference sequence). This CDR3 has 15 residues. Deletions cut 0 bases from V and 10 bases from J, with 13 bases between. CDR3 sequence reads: CASSIETGVWSPLHF. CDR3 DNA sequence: TGTGCCAGTAGTATAGAAACGGGTGTGTGGTCACCCCTCCACTTT.

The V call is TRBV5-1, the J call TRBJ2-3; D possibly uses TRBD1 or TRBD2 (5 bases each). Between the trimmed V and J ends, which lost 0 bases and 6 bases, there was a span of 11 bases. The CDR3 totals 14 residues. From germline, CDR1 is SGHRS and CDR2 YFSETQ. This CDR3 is CASSLVGAPDTQYF. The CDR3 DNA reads TGCGCCAGCAGCTTGGTCGGGGCCCCGGATACGCAGTATTTT.

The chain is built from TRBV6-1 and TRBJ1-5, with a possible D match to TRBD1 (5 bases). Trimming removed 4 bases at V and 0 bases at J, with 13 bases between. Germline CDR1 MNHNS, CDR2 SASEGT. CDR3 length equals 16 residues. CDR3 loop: CASSGGRGNSNQPQHF. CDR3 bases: TGTGCCAGCAGTGGGGGGAGAGGAAATAGCAATCAGCCCCAGCATTTT.

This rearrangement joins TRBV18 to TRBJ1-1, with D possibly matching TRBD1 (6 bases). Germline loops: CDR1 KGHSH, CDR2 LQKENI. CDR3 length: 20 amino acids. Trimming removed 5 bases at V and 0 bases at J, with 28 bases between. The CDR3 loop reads CASSFRGPGQQSLMNTEAFF. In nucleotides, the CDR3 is TGTGCCAGCTCATTTCGCGGCCCGGGACAACAGTCTCTGATGAACACTGAAGCTTTCTTT.

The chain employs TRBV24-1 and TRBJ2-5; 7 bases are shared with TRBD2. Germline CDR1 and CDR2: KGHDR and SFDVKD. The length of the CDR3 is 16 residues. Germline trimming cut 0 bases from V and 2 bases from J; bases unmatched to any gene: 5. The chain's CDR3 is CATSDLTRGDQETQYF. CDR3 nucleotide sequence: TGTGCCACCAGTGATTTGACACGGGGGGATCAAGAGACCCAGTACTTC.